Below, 31 T cell receptor beta chains from the same sample are listed, as sequenced in a study of shared clonotypes between healthy human individuals. Using immunoSEQ multiplex PCR, the repertoire was profiled, and TCRdb retains in-frame clones only, with some absent. Counted here are approximately 110,000 clones, less than 80% occurring once; the ten biggest clones make up around 24%. Input material: memory CD8+ T cells sorted from blood. Stated subset: CD45RO+ cells pooled with CCR7-negative TemRA cells. These receptors were obtained from a woman between 25 and 40 years old in good health.

This clone occurred a few times. The J gene is TRBJ2-1, the V gene TRBV6-1, with 7 bases identical to TRBD2. The CDR3 is 15 amino acids. Germline values: CDR1 MNHNS, CDR2 SASEGT. V was pared by 5 bases and J by 7 bases, with 11 bases of the junction left unmatched. The CDR3 nucleotides read TGTGCCAGCAGTCGGCGGGAGAGTGGAGGGAATGAGCAGTTCTTC. Translating it yields CASSRRESGGNEQFF.

V usage is TRBV6-4 and J usage is TRBJ2-3, with D possibly being TRBD2 (5 bases). Trimming stripped 3 bases from V and 5 bases from J, with 15 bases between. CDR1 and CDR2 (germline): MRHNA, SNTAGT. This CDR3 is 15 amino acids long. DNA of the CDR3: TGTGCCAGCAGTGAGGGTCCCGCCGGGGAAGATACGCAGTATTTT. This translates into CASSEGPAGEDTQYF.

This clone has only a few counts. The rearrangement joins TRBV25-1 to TRBJ2-5; no clear D gene. The J call is uncertain, as TRBJ2-7 better fits the DNA end. CDR1 is MGHDK and CDR2 is SYGVNS in the germline V gene. The CDR3 length is 13 residues. In DNA form, the CDR3 reads TGTGCCAGCAGTGATGAGAGACTCTACGAGCAGTACTTC. This gives the protein CASSDERLYEQYF.

This chain links TRBV11-2 with TRBJ2-7, with D unresolved. This CDR3 contains 14 residues. CDR1 and CDR2 (germline): SGHAT, FQNNGV. Trimming left V 1 base short and J 3 bases short, with 10 bases between. The CDR3 region is CASSLALGHYEQYF. The CDR3 coding sequence is TGTGCCAGCAGCTTAGCCCTCGGGCACTACGAGCAGTACTTC.

The rearrangement joins TRBV25-1 to TRBJ2-1, with D possibly being TRBD1 or TRBD2 (5 bases each). V was clipped by 7 bases and J by 6 bases, with 28 bases between them. CDR3 length: 18 residues. In germline, CDR1 is MGHDK, CDR2 SYGVNS. The CDR3 spells CASTSYTNRDDSFNEQFF. In nucleotides, the CDR3 is TGTGCCAGCACCTCCTACACGAACCGGGACGACAGTTTCAATGAGCAGTTCTTC.

In this sample, this clone turned up a few times. The rearrangement links TRBV10-1 to TRBJ1-1, with D possibly matching TRBD1 (5 bases). The CDR3 extends over 16 amino acids. Trimming shortened V by 3 bases and J by 1 base, and 15 bases separated the two germline ends. The germline V gene has CDR1 WNHNN and CDR2 SYGVQD (reference sequence). This chain's CDR3 is CASSESRFRGNTEAFF. As DNA, the CDR3 is TGCGCCAGCAGTGAAAGTCGGTTTAGGGGGAACACTGAAGCTTTCTTT.

J is TRBJ2-3 and V is TRBV27; a weak D match, TRBD2 (5 bases). Trimming removed 7 bases from V and 0 bases from J, with 20 bases in between. From germline, CDR1 is MNHEY and CDR2 SMNVEV (reference sequence). This CDR3 has 17 residues. The CDR3 spells CASTLRLARTSTDTQYF. DNA for the CDR3: TGTGCCAGCACCTTGCGGCTAGCTCGTACTAGCACAGATACGCAGTATTTT.

This clone was detected many times. Other nucleotide sequences from this sample produce the same CDR3. This chain uses TRBV25-1 with TRBJ2-5, with TRBD1 matching 9 bases. The CDR3 sequence is 13 residues long. The germline gives CDR1 MGHDK, CDR2 SYGVNS. The V and J ends lost 8 bases and 2 bases, in that order; junction bases with no gene match: 3. This CDR3 is CASSGQGQETQYF. In DNA form, the CDR3 reads TGTGCCAGCTCTGGACAGGGGCAAGAGACCCAGTACTTC. The full variable domain, in which reference TRBV25-1 and TRBJ2-5 provide the parts outside the CDR3, is EADIYQTPRYLVIGTGKKITLECSQTMGHDKMYWYQQDPGMELHLIHYSYGVNSTEKGDLSSESTVSRIRTEHFPLTLESARPSHTSQYLCASSGQGQETQYFGPGTRLLVL.

This chain uses TRBV30 with TRBJ2-7; either TRBD1 or TRBD2 may fit D (5 bases each). Trimming shortened V by 0 bases and J by 2 bases, and 20 bases separated the two germline ends. Looked up from germline, CDR1 is GTSNPN and CDR2 is SVGIG (reference sequence). CDR3 size: 17 residues. The CDR3 coding sequence is TGTGCCTGGAGTGTCGGGGACGGTTGGGACCGTGCCTACGAGCAGTACTTC. Its protein product is CAWSVGDGWDRAYEQYF.

This clone was seen a few times. Other DNA sequences in the same sample also yield this CDR3. The V call is TRBV6-4, the J call TRBJ2-1; no definite D call. The CDR3 has 14 residues. V lost 2 bases to trimming and J lost 6 bases, with 11 bases between them. Germline CDR1 reads MRHNA; CDR2 reads SNTAGT. This CDR3 reads CASSDRVSGNEQFF. The CDR3 DNA follows: TGTGCCAGCAGTGACAGGGTTTCCGGCAATGAGCAGTTCTTC.

This clone was seen only a few times. The rearrangement uses TRBV13 and TRBJ2-6; D might be TRBD1 (6 bases). The CDR3 is made up of 18 amino acids. V lost 5 bases, J lost 0 bases, and 17 bases lay in between. CDR1 and CDR2 from the germline V gene are PRHDT and FYEKMQ (reference sequence). Written as DNA, the CDR3 is TGTGCCAGCAGCCCCTCCCGGACAGATAACTCTGGGGCCAACGTCCTGACTTTC. Amino acid sequence: CASSPSRTDNSGANVLTF. Supplemented by reference TRBV13 and TRBJ2-6, the full variable domain reads AAGVIQSPRHLIKEKRETATLKCYPIPRHDTVYWYQQGPGQDPQFLISFYEKMQSDKGSIPDRFSAQQFSDYHSELNMSSLELGDSALYFCASSPSRTDNSGANVLTFGAGSRLTVL.

DNA of the CDR3: TGTGCCAGCAGCGTCGGGACTAGCGTCCACTCTGGGGCCAACGTCCTGACTTTC. Its protein is CASSVGTSVHSGANVLTF. This rearrangement joins TRBV5-6 to TRBJ2-6; 10 bases map to TRBD2. Germline assignment: CDR1 SGHDT and CDR2 YYEEEE. CDR3 size: 18 residues. Losses at the gene ends were 4 bases for V and 0 bases for J; bases not matched to a gene: 7.

V gene TRBV27 combines with J gene TRBJ2-3; D may be TRBD2 (6 bases). This CDR3 is 15 amino acids long. Trimming removed 6 bases from V and 2 bases from J, with 15 bases in between. Per the germline V gene, CDR1 is MNHEY and CDR2 is SMNVEV (reference sequence). The CDR3 reads CASRIIGTSTDTQYF. CDR3 in DNA: TGTGCCAGCAGGATCATAGGGACTTCCACAGATACGCAGTATTTT.

This clone was counted only a few times. The rearrangement joins TRBV7-6 to TRBJ2-5; TRBD1 matches at 9 bases. With 2 bases clipped from V and 4 bases from J, the junction kept 8 bases outside the gene matches. Per the germline V gene, CDR1 is SGHVS and CDR2 is FNYEAQ. The CDR3 runs 16 residues. CDR3 sequence (DNA): TGTGCCAGCAGCTTAAGTGGACAGGGGTTCTCAGAGACCCAGTACTTC. The encoded protein is CASSLSGQGFSETQYF.

The sample holds a few counts of this clone. The rearrangement links TRBV9 to TRBJ2-1; 8 positions match TRBD2. V lost 0 bases and J lost 4; bases outside the gene matches: 9. The CDR3 contains 17 residues. CDR1 and CDR2 (germline): SGDLS, YYNGEE. CDR3 residues: CASSVAWREDLYNEQFF. CDR3 coding DNA: TGTGCCAGCAGCGTAGCGTGGCGGGAGGATCTTTACAATGAGCAGTTCTTC.

The genes are TRBV19 and TRBJ2-7; 13 bases are a match to TRBD2. This CDR3 contains 17 residues. The germline CDR1 and CDR2 sequences are LNHDA and SQIVND (reference sequence). The CDR3 is CVSQGGLAGPKGNEQYF. DNA for the CDR3: TGTGTCTCGCAGGGGGGACTAGCGGGACCCAAAGGAAACGAGCAGTACTTC. The complete variable domain, with remaining parts taken from reference TRBV19 and TRBJ2-7, reads DGGITQSPKYLFRKEGQNVTLSCEQNLNHDAMYWYRQDPGQGLRLIYYSQIVNDFQKGDIAEGYSVSREKKESFPLTVTSAQKNPTAFYLCVSQGGLAGPKGNEQYFGPGTRLTVT.

This sequence joins TRBV11-2 and TRBJ1-1; TRBD1 aligns across 8 bases. This CDR3 spans 16 amino acids. Germline trimming cut 3 bases from V and 1 base from J; bases unmatched to any gene: 7. The V gene's germline CDR1 is SGHAT and CDR2 FQNNGV. The CDR3 is CASSFPAGQANTEAFF. DNA of the CDR3: TGTGCCAGCAGCTTTCCGGCGGGACAGGCGAACACTGAAGCTTTCTTT.

J is TRBJ2-7 and V is TRBV2; D remains unclear. CDR1 SNHLY and CDR2 FYNNEI come from the germline V gene. The length of the CDR3 is 13 residues. Trimming took 3 bases from V and 9 from J, leaving 15 bases between them. CDR3 in DNA: TGTGCCAGCAGTGACCTAGGTAGAATCGGGCAGTACTTC. As protein: CASSDLGRIGQYF. The full variable domain, its missing parts supplied by reference TRBV2 and TRBJ2-7, is EPEVTQTPSHQVTQMGQEVILRCVPISNHLYFYWYRQILGQKVEFLVSFYNNEISEKSEIFDDQFSVERPDGSNFTLKIRSTKLEDSAMYFCASSDLGRIGQYFGPGTRLTVT.

This clone occurred a few times. The chain combines TRBV4-1 with TRBJ2-1; possible D gene TRBD2, 6 bases. CDR3 size: 15 residues. Trimming took 2 bases from V and 5 from J, leaving 13 bases between them. Germline V gene lookup returns CDR1 MGHRA and CDR2 YSYEKL. CDR3 region: CASSQKAGKHNEQFF. The DNA for the CDR3 is TGCGCCAGCAGCCAAAAAGCGGGCAAACACAATGAGCAGTTCTTC.

This clone was seen more than once but under ten times. The genes are TRBV5-5 and TRBJ1-2; the D gene is possibly TRBD1 (6 bases). CDR1 is SGHKS, CDR2 YYEKEE, per germline (reference sequence). Trimming left V 0 bases short and J 1 base short, with 7 bases between. The length of the CDR3 is 14 residues. The CDR3 nucleotides read TGTGCCAGCAGCTTGGCAGGGGTTAACTATGGCTACACCTTC. It codes for CASSLAGVNYGYTF.

This chain connects TRBV4-1 to TRBJ2-7; 9 bases align to TRBD2. Per the germline V gene, CDR1 is MGHRA and CDR2 is YSYEKL. The CDR3 spans 16 residues. V lost 0 bases and J lost 6; bases outside the gene matches: 9. Written as DNA, the CDR3 is TGCGCCAGCAGCCAAGAAATAGCGGGAGACGCTGGCGAGCAGTACTTC. Encoded protein: CASSQEIAGDAGEQYF.

This clone has at least ten counts. The same CDR3 arises from other DNA sequences in this sample as well. This chain uses TRBV6-1 with TRBJ2-7; 8 bases line up with TRBD2. After removal of 1 base from V and 0 bases from J, the junction contained 2 bases not matched to a gene. The CDR3 contains 15 residues. Per the germline V gene, CDR1 is MNHNS and CDR2 is SASEGT. CDR3 DNA: TGTGCCAGCAGTGAAGTTAGCGGGGCCTCCTACGAGCAGTACTTC. It is translated as CASSEVSGASYEQYF.

This chain connects TRBV7-9 to TRBJ2-5, with 13 nucleotides matching TRBD2. Germline CDR1 SEHNR, CDR2 FQNEAQ (reference sequence). Unmatched junction bases numbered 4, after V lost 5 bases and J lost 4 bases. This CDR3 is built from 15 residues. For the CDR3, the DNA is TGTGCCAGCAGCGCTCGGACTAGCGGGAGAGAGACCCAGTACTTC. This translates into CASSARTSGRETQYF.

This clone was recorded many times. The chain couples TRBV27 to TRBJ2-7, with D unresolved. In germline, CDR1 is MNHEY, CDR2 SMNVEV (reference sequence). The CDR3 has 13 residues. With 5 bases removed from V and 2 bases from J, the gap between germline ends came to 10 bases. CDR3 sequence (DNA): TGTGCCAGCAGTCCGCACCCACCCTACGAGCAGTACTTC. Translated: CASSPHPPYEQYF.

This clone was detected only a few times. This rearrangement joins TRBV19 to TRBJ2-4; D is possibly TRBD2 (6 bases). V gave up 6 bases and J gave up 6 bases, with 12 bases separating them. Germline CDR1 and CDR2: LNHDA and SQIVND (reference sequence). The CDR3 is made up of 13 amino acids. The CDR3 bases are TGTGCCAGTAGGGGCGCGGGGACAAACATTCAGTACTTC. This sequence encodes CASRGAGTNIQYF.

This sequence joins TRBV2 and TRBJ1-1, with 7 bases aligning to TRBD1. The junction had 5 bases not matched to a gene; V was cut back by 0 bases and J by 10 bases. Germline CDR1 SNHLY, CDR2 FYNNEI. This CDR3 has 13 amino acids. The CDR3 DNA reads TGTGCCAGCAGTGAAGCGCTTCAGGGGGGAGCTTTCTTT. Its protein product is CASSEALQGGAFF.

There are a few counts of this clone. The rearrangement joins TRBV5-6 to TRBJ1-2; D gene unclear. With 4 bases removed from V and 8 bases from J, the gap between germline ends came to 15 bases. Germline V gene lookup returns CDR1 SGHDT and CDR2 YYEEEE. The CDR3 spans 13 residues. The CDR3 here is CASSRGEADGYTF. For the CDR3, the DNA is TGTGCCAGCAGCCGCGGGGAGGCGGACGGCTACACCTTC.

In regard to this clone: A much larger clonotype is one base distant, so this may be a read error. Other DNA sequences in the sample encode the same CDR3. The chain combines TRBV6-4 with TRBJ2-1; weak D call: TRBD2 (5 bases). Trimming removed 2 bases at V and 6 bases at J, with 14 bases between. Germline V gene sequence: CDR1 MRHNA, CDR2 SNTAGT. This CDR3 has 15 residues. The CDR3 spells CASSDDTSGSNEQFF. The CDR3 DNA sequence: TGTGCCAGCAGTGACGACACTAGTGGGAGCAATGAGCAGTTCTTC.

The chain joins TRBV28 to TRBJ2-3; D gene unclear. The CDR3 has 13 residues. The germline gives CDR1 MDHEN, CDR2 SYDVKM. V was shortened by 2 bases and J by 0 bases, with 3 bases between the two germline ends. The CDR3 DNA is TGTGCCAGCAGTTTACGGAGCACAGATACGCAGTATTTT. This sequence encodes CASSLRSTDTQYF.

The chain links TRBV5-4 to TRBJ1-2; no clear D. This CDR3 has 13 residues. CDR1 SGHNT and CDR2 YYREEE come from the germline V gene (reference sequence). The ends were cut back, 0 bases at V and 7 bases at J, with 10 bases in the middle. The CDR3 here is CASSLEAEFGYTF. Here the CDR3 DNA reads TGTGCCAGCAGCTTGGAGGCGGAATTTGGCTACACCTTC.

This clone was seen at least ten times. The gene calls are TRBV7-9 and TRBJ2-7; D remains unclear. Germline V gives CDR1 SEHNR, CDR2 FQNEAQ (reference sequence). Trimming took 1 base from V and 3 from J, leaving 10 bases between them. The CDR3 runs to 14 residues. CDR3 region: CASSLGASNYEQYF. The CDR3 nucleotides are TGTGCCAGCAGCTTAGGGGCCAGCAACTACGAGCAGTACTTC.